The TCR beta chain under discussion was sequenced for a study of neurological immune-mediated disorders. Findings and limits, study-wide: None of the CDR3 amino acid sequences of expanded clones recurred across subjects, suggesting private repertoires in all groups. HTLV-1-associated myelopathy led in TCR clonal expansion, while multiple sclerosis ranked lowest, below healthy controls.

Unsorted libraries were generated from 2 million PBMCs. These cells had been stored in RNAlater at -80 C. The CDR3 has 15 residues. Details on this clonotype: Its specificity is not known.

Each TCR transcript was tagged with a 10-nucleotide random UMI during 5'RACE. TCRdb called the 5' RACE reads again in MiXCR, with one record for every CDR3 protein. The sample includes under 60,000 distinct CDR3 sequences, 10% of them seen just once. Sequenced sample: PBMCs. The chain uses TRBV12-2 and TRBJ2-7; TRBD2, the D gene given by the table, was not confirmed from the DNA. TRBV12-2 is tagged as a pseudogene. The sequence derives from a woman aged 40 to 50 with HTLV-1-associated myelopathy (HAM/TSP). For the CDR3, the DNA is TGTGCAAGTCGCTTAAAGTCCGGGGGCAAGTACGAGCAGTACTTC. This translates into CASRLKSGGKYEQYF.